This TCR beta chain was found in a study of T cell changes during pregnancy in multiple sclerosis (dated by TCRdb to between 2018 and 2021). Describing the broader study: Changes in the T cell repertoire over the course of pregnancy were examined in this study in women with multiple sclerosis.

The CDR3 goes from the cysteine to the phenylalanine over 12 residues. Just the 36-base CDR3 DNA is kept, in frame starting at base 1. The V end loses 3 bases and the J end loses 8 bases, and a stretch of 9 bases separates them. CDR1 and CDR2, per the germline V gene, are SGHRS and YFSETQ. The method behind the library was the immunoSEQ multiplex PCR assay. The clones in this table, taken by TCRdb from immuneACCESS, are in-frame only. Not every clone is retained; where verified, under half of the shortfall comes from an unresolved V gene, and the cause of the rest is unknown. For this sample there are about 70,000 clones; approximately 94% appear just once. 0.58% of the sample is in the top ten clones. Concerning this clone itself: Its antigen remains undetermined. No qualities accompany the bases; no much larger clone lies one base away.

The chain employs TRBV5-1 and TRBJ2-1; the D gene is possibly TRBD1, with 5 bases matching. The input for sequencing was peripheral blood, taken in the third trimester of pregnancy. This clonotype originated in a female donor with multiple sclerosis, enrolled in a pregnancy study. The CDR3 is CASSSGFYEQFF. The DNA is TGCGCCAGCAGCTCAGGGTTCTATGAGCAGTTCTTC.